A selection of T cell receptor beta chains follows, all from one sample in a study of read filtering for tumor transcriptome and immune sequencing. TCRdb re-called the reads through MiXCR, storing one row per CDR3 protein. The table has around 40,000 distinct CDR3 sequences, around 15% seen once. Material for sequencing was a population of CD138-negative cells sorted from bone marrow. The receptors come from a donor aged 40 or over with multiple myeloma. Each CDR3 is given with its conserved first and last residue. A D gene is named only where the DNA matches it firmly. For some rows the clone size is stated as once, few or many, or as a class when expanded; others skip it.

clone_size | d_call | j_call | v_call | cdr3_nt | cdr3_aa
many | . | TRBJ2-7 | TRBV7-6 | TGTGCCAGCAGCTTAGTTCACAGTACCTACGAGCAGTACTTC | CASSLVHSTYEQYF
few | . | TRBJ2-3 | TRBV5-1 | TGCGCCAGCAGCTTGAACAGCCCGACGGGAGATACGCAGTATTTT | CASSLNSPTGDTQYF
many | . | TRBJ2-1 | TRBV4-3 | TGCGCCAGCAGCCAAGATTGGACCTCCTACAATGAGCAGTTCTTC | CASSQDWTSYNEQFF
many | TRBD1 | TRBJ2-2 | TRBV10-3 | TGTGCCATCAGTGAGTCGCGACAGGGCACCGGGGAGCTGTTTTTT | CAISESRQGTGELFF
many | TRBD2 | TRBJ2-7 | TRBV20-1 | TGCAGTAAAGCTAGCGGGAGAAAGGAGGTAGACGAGCAGTACTTC | CSKASGRKEVDEQYF
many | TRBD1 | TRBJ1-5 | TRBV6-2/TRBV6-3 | TGTGCCGCAGGCAGGGGGGGATCGGGGAGCAATCAGCCCCAGCATTTT | CAAGRGGSGSNQPQHF
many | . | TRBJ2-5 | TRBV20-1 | TGCAGTGCTAGAACGGAGTCGGCCTGGCAAGAGACCCAGTACTTC | CSARTESAWQETQYF
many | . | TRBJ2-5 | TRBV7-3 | TGTGCCAGCAGCTTAACCACCCCACTAGCCTTGCGGGGGACCCAGTACTTC | CASSLTTPLALRGTQYF
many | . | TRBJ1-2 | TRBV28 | TGTGCCAGCAGTTTAGGGGGGGCGCCCGGCTACACCTTC | CASSLGGAPGYTF
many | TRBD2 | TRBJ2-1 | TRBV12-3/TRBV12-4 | TGTGCCAGCAGCACGGGACTAGCGGGAAACAATGAGCAGTTCTTC | CASSTGLAGNNEQFF
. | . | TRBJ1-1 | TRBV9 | TGTGCCAGCGCACGAGCTGGGACCACTGAAGCTTTCTTT | CASARAGTTEAFF
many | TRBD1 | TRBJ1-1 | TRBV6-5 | TGTGCCAGCAGGGGATCCGGGACAGGGATGTTCTCTGAAGCTTTCTTT | CASRGSGTGMFSEAFF
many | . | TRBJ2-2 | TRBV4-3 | TGCGCCAGCAGCCTCTATGAGGGGAGGACGGACACCGGGGAGCTGTTTTTT | CASSLYEGRTDTGELFF
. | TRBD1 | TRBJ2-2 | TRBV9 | TGTGCCAGCAGCGACCGATGGACAGGGGGCGCGGGACTCGGGGAGCTGTTTTTT | CASSDRWTGGAGLGELFF
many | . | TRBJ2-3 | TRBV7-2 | TGTGCCAGCAGCTTCCGGGGGAGTGGAGATACGCAGTATTTT | CASSFRGSGDTQYF